The sequence of this TCR beta chain was determined in a study of shared clonotypes between healthy human individuals. Study summary: Researchers assigned three CD4 naive, three CD4 memory, two CD8 naive and one CD8 memory plate to each donor. General study results and limits: Sharing across four donors was highest in naive CD4 (around 5%) and lowest in memory CD8 (roughly 0.4%).

As regards this clone: No antigen is known for it.

The donors, all of them Caucasian adults, lived in Nashville, Tennessee. Some clones are missing from TCRdb's copy, which holds only in-frame ones; the method was immunoSEQ multiplex PCR. The data show 600,000 to 750,000 clones, roughly 78% seen once. Trimming took 0 bases from V and 7 from J, leaving 13 bases between them. This CDR3 has 14 residues. Germline V gives CDR1 KGHSH, CDR2 LQKENI. The J gene is TRBJ2-7, the V gene TRBV18; maybe TRBD2 (6 bases). This clonotype originated in a woman aged 30 to 39 in good health. Sequenced input: memory CD4+ T cells sorted from blood. The subset is: CD45RA-negative fraction. The CDR3, as DNA: TGTGCCAGCTCACCACCAGCCTCGGAGGGGGAGCAGTACTTC. Protein product: CASSPPASEGEQYF. Looking up the rest from reference TRBV18 and TRBJ2-7 gives the full variable domain: NAGVMQNPRHLVRRRGQEARLRCSPMKGHSHVYWYRQLPEEGLKFMVYLQKENIIDESGMPKERFSAEFPKEGPSILRIQQVVRGDSAAYFCASSPPASEGEQYFGPGTRLTVT.